The clone carrying this T cell receptor beta chain was counted a single time. Sequencing was performed with immunoSEQ multiplex PCR; in TCRdb, only in-frame clones are kept and a portion is missing. The table lists roughly 45,000 clones, around 86% of them singletons, with approximately 2.8% in the top ten. The sample originates from a study of control samples from healthy donors and cancer patients. The specimen was PBMCs. This TCR was recovered from a woman aged 45-65 years with lung cancer.

CDR3 residues: CATSDPGRQIHTQYF. In nucleotides, the CDR3 is TGTGCCACCAGTGACCCTGGCCGACAGATCCATACGCAGTATTTT. The chain is built from TRBV24-1 and TRBJ2-3; a possible D gene is TRBD1 (5 bases). The CDR3 is made up of 15 amino acids. V was clipped by 4 bases and J by 7 bases, with 17 bases between them. In germline, CDR1 is KGHDR, CDR2 SFDVKD.